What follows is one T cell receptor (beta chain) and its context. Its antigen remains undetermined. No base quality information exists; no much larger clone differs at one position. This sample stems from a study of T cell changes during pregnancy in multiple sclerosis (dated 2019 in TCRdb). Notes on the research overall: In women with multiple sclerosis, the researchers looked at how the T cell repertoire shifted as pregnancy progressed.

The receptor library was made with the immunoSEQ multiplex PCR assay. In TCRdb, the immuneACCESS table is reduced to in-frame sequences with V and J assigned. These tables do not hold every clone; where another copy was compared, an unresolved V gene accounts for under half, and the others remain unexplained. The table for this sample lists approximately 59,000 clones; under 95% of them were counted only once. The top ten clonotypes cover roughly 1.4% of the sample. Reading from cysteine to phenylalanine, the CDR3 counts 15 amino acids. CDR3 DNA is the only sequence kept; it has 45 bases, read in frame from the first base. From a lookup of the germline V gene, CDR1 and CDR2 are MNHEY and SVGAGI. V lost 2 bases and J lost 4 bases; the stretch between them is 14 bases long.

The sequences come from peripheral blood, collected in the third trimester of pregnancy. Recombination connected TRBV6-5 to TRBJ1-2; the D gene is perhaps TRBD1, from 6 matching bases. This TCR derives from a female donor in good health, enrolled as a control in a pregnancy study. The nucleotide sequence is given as TGTGCCAGCAGTTACGGTAACAGGGACACCTATGGCTACACCTTC. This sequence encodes CASSYGNRDTYGYTF.